The rows below give T cell receptor beta chains drawn from one sample of a study of blood T cell repertoires in COVID-19. The data were produced by immunoSEQ multiplex PCR, yet TCRdb's version contains in-frame clones alone and is incomplete. This repertoire shows roughly 200,000 clones, 90% found once; its top ten account for 0.62%. Sample: peripheral blood. The receptors were gathered from a man aged 45 to 65 with acute or convalescent COVID-19. The CDR3 runs from the conserved cysteine through the conserved F or W. The D gene is left open where the match is weak. Size is stated for part of the rows, as once, few or many counts, or as a class when the clone is expanded.

TRBD2 | - | TRBJ2-3 | TRBV9 | TGTGCCAGCAGCCCCCCAAGCGGGGCTAGCACAGATACGCAGTATTTT | CASSPPSGASTDTQYF
TRBD1 | - | TRBJ2-1 | TRBV7-2 | TGTGCCAGCAGCTTAGCAGGACAGGTCCACAATGAGCAGTTCTTC | CASSLAGQVHNEQFF
TRBD2 | - | TRBJ2-2 | TRBV9 | TGTGCCAGCAGCGTAACTAGCGGGGACACCGGGGAGCTGTTTTTT | CASSVTSGDTGELFF
- | - | TRBJ2-5 | TRBV27 | TGTGCCAGCAGTTTTCAGGCCCGGCAGGGGACCCAGTACTTC | CASSFQARQGTQYF
TRBD2 | few | TRBJ2-1 | TRBV9 | TGTGCCAGCAGCGTCGGGACTAGCAGGCATGAGCAGTTCTTC | CASSVGTSRHEQFF
TRBD1 | - | TRBJ2-3 | TRBV18 | TGTGCCAGCTCACCCGGGACAGTCAGCACAGATACGCAGTATTTT | CASSPGTVSTDTQYF
- | - | TRBJ1-6 | TRBV27 | TGTGCCAGCAGTTTATCGAGGGCGAGCTCCTATAATTCACCCCTCCACTTT | CASSLSRASSYNSPLHF
- | - | TRBJ2-1 | TRBV11-2 | TGTGCCAGCAGCTATCTCCGGGGGGCTAGCGGCAATGAGCAGTTCTTC | CASSYLRGASGNEQFF
- | - | TRBJ2-3 | TRBV7-9 | TGTGCCAGCAGCCTACGAGGAGGAGAGACAGATACGCAGTATTTT | CASSLRGGETDTQYF
- | - | TRBJ2-1 | TRBV7-2 | TGTGCCAGCAGTCCTCAGGGTCGGAGCGCCCTTGAGCAGTTCTTC | CASSPQGRSALEQFF
TRBD2 | - | TRBJ2-5 | TRBV7-6 | TGTGCCAGCAGCTTAGCGCCGGGACTAGCGGGGGCCCTGCTCCAAGAGACCCAGTACTTC | CASSLAPGLAGALLQETQYF
- | - | TRBJ1-5 | TRBV2 | TGTGCCAGCAGTGAAACACATAGCAATCAGCCCCAGCATTTT | CASSETHSNQPQHF
TRBD1 | - | TRBJ2-6 | TRBV29-1 | TGCAGTTACAGGGGGCCTGGGGCCAACGTCCTGACTTTC | CSYRGPGANVLTF
TRBD2 | - | TRBJ2-1 | TRBV4-3 | TGCGCCAGCAGCCAAGCCCGGGACTACCGCAATGAGCAGTTCTTC | CASSQARDYRNEQFF
TRBD1 | - | TRBJ1-4 | TRBV27 | TGTGCCAGCAAGGTAACACAGGGGACTAATGAAAAACTGTTTTTT | CASKVTQGTNEKLFF
- | - | TRBJ2-5 | TRBV2 | TGTGCCAGCAGTTACTCGGAGACCCAGTACTTC | CASSYSETQYF
- | - | TRBJ2-3 | TRBV2 | TGTGCCAGCAGAACAGGGTTAACAGATACGCAGTATTTT | CASRTGLTDTQYF
TRBD1 | - | TRBJ1-1 | TRBV10-3 | TGTGCCACAGGCCAAGACAGGGGGGGTAACACTGAAGCTTTCTTT | CATGQDRGGNTEAFF
TRBD2 | - | TRBJ2-7 | TRBV3-1/TRBV3-2 | TGTGCCAGCACCAGGGGACTAGCGGAGCTCTCCTACGAGCAGTACTTC | CASTRGLAELSYEQYF
- | - | TRBJ2-7 | TRBV9 | TGTGCCAGCAGCGCCACACTAGTTCCCTACGAGCAGTACTTC | CASSATLVPYEQYF
TRBD2 | once | TRBJ2-1 | TRBV11-2 | TGTGCCAGCAGCCAGGGACTAGCCTATGAGCAGTTCTTC | CASSQGLAYEQFF
- | - | TRBJ2-2 | TRBV29-1 | TGCAGCGTTGGGCCTACAGGCGCCGGGGAGCTGTTTTTT | CSVGPTGAGELFF
TRBD1 | - | TRBJ2-7 | TRBV27 | TGTGCCAGCAGTTTTGAGGGGGCGAATGCATTCGAGCAGTACTTC | CASSFEGANAFEQYF
- | - | TRBJ1-6 | TRBV27 | TGTGCCAGCAGTTTATCGAGTGGTTCACCCCTCCACTTT | CASSLSSGSPLHF
- | - | TRBJ2-1 | TRBV10-3 | TGTGCCATCAGTGACAGGGGCACGGATGATGAGCAGTTCTTC | CAISDRGTDDEQFF
- | - | TRBJ1-4 | TRBV2 | TGTGCCTCACACAGGGCACCTAATGAAAAACTGTTTTTT | CASHRAPNEKLFF
TRBD1 | - | TRBJ2-5 | TRBV10-3 | TGTGCCATCAGTGATGGACAGGGCGGAGAGACCCAGTACTTC | CAISDGQGGETQYF
- | - | TRBJ1-3 | TRBV7-9 | TGTGCCAGCAGCTTAGGCGGGGCCAACACCATATATTTT | CASSLGGANTIYF